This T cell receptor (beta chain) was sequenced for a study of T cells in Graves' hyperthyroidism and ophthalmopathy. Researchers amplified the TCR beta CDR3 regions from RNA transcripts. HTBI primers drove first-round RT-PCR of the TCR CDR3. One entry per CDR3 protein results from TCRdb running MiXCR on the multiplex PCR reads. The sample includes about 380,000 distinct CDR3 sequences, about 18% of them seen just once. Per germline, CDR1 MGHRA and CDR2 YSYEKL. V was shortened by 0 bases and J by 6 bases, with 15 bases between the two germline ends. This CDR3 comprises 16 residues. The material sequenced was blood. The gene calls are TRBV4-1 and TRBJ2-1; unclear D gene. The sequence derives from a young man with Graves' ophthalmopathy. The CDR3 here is CASSQDGTLTGNEQFF. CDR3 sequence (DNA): TGCGCCAGCAGCCAAGATGGCACCCTCACTGGCAATGAGCAGTTCTTC.